The rows below give T cell receptor beta chains drawn from one sample of a study of blood T cell repertoires in COVID-19. This table comes from immunoSEQ multiplex PCR, and its TCRdb copy is limited to in-frame clones, with some not included. The sample holds just over 650,000 clones, approximately 90% seen once. Sequences were obtained from peripheral blood. The receptors were gathered from a woman younger than 35 with acute or convalescent COVID-19. CDR3s include the opening cysteine and the closing phenylalanine or tryptophan. A D gene is named only where the DNA matches it firmly. Expanded clones are given a class, and other clones once, few, many or no size at all.

D,size,J,V,CDR3,DNA
TRBD2,once,TRBJ2-1,TRBV5-4,CASIRRGEQFF,TGTGCCAGCATCCGGCGGGGGGAGCAGTTCTTC
.,.,TRBJ1-1,TRBV4-1,CASSRKQGEGTEAFF,TGCGCCAGCAGCCGTAAACAGGGAGAGGGTACTGAAGCTTTCTTT
.,.,TRBJ1-4,TRBV11-1,CASSIGAGRTNEKLFF,TGTGCCAGCAGCATCGGGGCGGGGAGGACTAATGAAAAACTGTTTTTT
.,.,TRBJ1-6,TRBV19,CASSIGENSPLHF,TGTGCCAGTAGTATAGGCGAGAATTCACCCCTCCACTTT
.,.,TRBJ2-1,TRBV10-3,CAISETDYNEQFF,TGTGCCATCAGTGAAACAGATTATAATGAGCAGTTCTTC
TRBD2,.,TRBJ2-5,TRBV9,CASSVVAGGLGETQYF,TGTGCCAGCAGCGTAGTAGCGGGGGGGCTTGGAGAGACCCAGTACTTC
TRBD2,.,TRBJ2-2,TRBV6-5,CASRTSGYTGELFF,TGTGCCAGCAGGACTAGCGGATACACCGGGGAGCTGTTTTTT
.,.,TRBJ1-2,TRBV3-1/TRBV3-2,CASSQGPGNYGYTF,TGTGCCAGCAGCCAAGGGCCGGGGAACTATGGCTACACCTTC
.,.,TRBJ2-1,TRBV5-1,CASSATGGGANEQFF,TGCGCCAGCAGCGCCACAGGGGGGGGAGCGAATGAGCAGTTCTTC
.,.,TRBJ1-1,TRBV7-8,CASSPTFSLFPGVDTEAFF,TGTGCCAGCAGCCCGACTTTCTCTCTGTTCCCGGGTGTGGACACTGAAGCTTTCTTT
.,.,TRBJ2-7,TRBV27,CASSLGELATYEQYF,TGTGCCAGCAGTTTAGGAGAACTAGCCACCTACGAGCAGTACTTC
.,.,TRBJ2-5,TRBV6-5,CASQDTVYQETQYF,TGTGCCAGCCAGGACACTGTGTACCAAGAGACCCAGTACTTC
.,once,TRBJ1-1,TRBV4-2,CASSQERGFVTEAFF,TGTGCCAGCAGCCAAGAACGGGGTTTCGTTACTGAAGCTTTCTTT
.,.,TRBJ2-2,TRBV5-8,CASSWQGTTGELFF,TGTGCCAGCAGCTGGCAGGGAACCACCGGGGAGCTGTTTTTT
.,.,TRBJ2-1,TRBV6-4,CASSKESYNEQFF,TGTGCCAGCAGCAAAGAGTCCTACAATGAGCAGTTCTTC
.,.,TRBJ1-2,TRBV3-1/TRBV3-2,CASTSWKDSNSNYGYTF,TGTGCCAGCACCTCCTGGAAAGACAGCAATTCCAACTATGGCTACACCTTC
.,.,TRBJ1-2,TRBV19,CASSIGRGAYGYTF,TGTGCCAGTAGTATCGGCAGGGGAGCCTATGGCTACACCTTC
.,.,TRBJ1-1,TRBV29-1,CSVAHDSNTEAFF,TGCAGCGTTGCGCACGACAGCAACACTGAAGCTTTCTTT
TRBD1,.,TRBJ2-7,TRBV29-1,CSASGTGGYEQYF,TGCAGCGCATCCGGGACAGGGGGTTACGAGCAGTACTTC
.,.,TRBJ1-2,TRBV6-6,CASSLGGEAGVGYTF,TGTGCCAGCAGCTTAGGGGGGGAGGCCGGGGTTGGCTACACCTTC
.,.,TRBJ2-7,TRBV19,CASSIGHLYEQYF,TGTGCCAGTAGTATCGGACACCTCTACGAGCAGTACTTC
.,.,TRBJ1-1,TRBV12-3/TRBV12-4,CASSPQGIEAFF,TGTGCCAGCAGTCCACAGGGAATTGAAGCTTTCTTT
TRBD2,.,TRBJ2-3,TRBV5-4,CASSSLAGGSTDTQYF,TGTGCCAGCAGCTCCCTAGCGGGGGGTTCCACAGATACGCAGTATTTT
.,.,TRBJ1-1,TRBV19,CASSILLAGSFDTEAFF,TGTGCCAGTAGTATCCTCTTGGCGGGGTCCTTCGACACTGAAGCTTTCTTT
TRBD1,once,TRBJ1-1,TRBV24-1,CATSDPGQGGTEAFF,TGTGCCACCAGTGACCCGGGACAGGGTGGCACTGAAGCTTTCTTT
.,.,TRBJ2-5,TRBV4-1,CASSPNGGGRQETQYF,TGCGCCAGCAGCCCTAATGGAGGAGGGCGTCAAGAGACCCAGTACTTC
.,.,TRBJ2-2,TRBV24-1,CATSDFAGTDGELFF,TGTGCCACCAGTGATTTCGCAGGGACTGACGGGGAGCTGTTTTTT
TRBD1,.,TRBJ1-6,TRBV9,CASSIRQGDSPLHF,TGTGCCAGCAGCATCCGACAGGGGGATTCACCCCTCCACTTT
.,.,TRBJ2-3,TRBV7-6,CASSLEGREVETDTQYF,TGTGCCAGCAGCTTAGAGGGCAGGGAGGTAGAAACAGATACGCAGTATTTT
.,.,TRBJ2-5,TRBV5-8,CASRPGNIGGETQYF,TGTGCCAGCAGGCCCGGAAACATTGGCGGAGAGACCCAGTACTTC
.,many,TRBJ2-1,TRBV2,CASIRVDEQFF,TGTGCCAGCATACGGGTAGATGAGCAGTTCTTC
.,.,TRBJ1-6,TRBV5-4,CASSLGGDSPLHF,TGTGCCAGCAGCTTGGGGGGGGATTCACCCCTCCACTTT
TRBD2,once,TRBJ2-1,TRBV5-4,CASSSGTSGGNNEQFF,TGTGCCAGCAGCAGCGGGACTAGCGGGGGAAACAATGAGCAGTTCTTC
TRBD1,.,TRBJ1-2,TRBV7-2,CASSLNTGERYGYTF,TGTGCCAGCAGCTTAAACACAGGGGAACGCTATGGCTACACCTTC
.,.,TRBJ2-7,TRBV4-3,CASSQDSGHYEQYF,TGCGCCAGCAGCCAAGATAGCGGTCACTACGAGCAGTACTTC
.,.,TRBJ2-5,TRBV9,CASSGAGGEYQETQYF,TGTGCCAGCAGCGGGGCGGGCGGGGAGTACCAAGAGACCCAGTACTTC
TRBD1,.,TRBJ2-5,TRBV6-5,CATKGAWEVETQYF,TGTGCCACCAAGGGGGCTTGGGAAGTAGAGACCCAGTACTTC
TRBD1,.,TRBJ1-4,TRBV5-1,CASSRDRGRNEKLFF,TGCGCCAGCAGCCGGGACAGGGGGAGAAATGAAAAACTGTTTTTT
TRBD1,.,TRBJ2-6,TRBV3-1/TRBV3-2,CASSTHPGQAAFSGANVLTF,TGTGCCAGCAGCACCCACCCCGGACAGGCCGCCTTCTCTGGGGCCAACGTCCTGACTTTC
.,.,TRBJ1-1,TRBV7-2,CASSLVLTEAFF,TGTGCCAGCAGCCTAGTCTTGACTGAAGCTTTCTTT
.,.,TRBJ1-2,TRBV5-5,CASSLTGPGLYGYTF,TGTGCCAGCAGCTTAACAGGGCCAGGGCTCTATGGCTACACCTTC
.,.,TRBJ1-1,TRBV5-1,CASSRRAGITEAFF,TGCGCCAGCAGCCGCAGGGCGGGGATCACTGAAGCTTTCTTT
TRBD1,.,TRBJ1-6,TRBV3-1/TRBV3-2,CASSQPPGTVGSPLHF,TGTGCCAGCAGCCAACCTCCCGGGACAGTGGGTTCACCCCTCCACTTT
.,.,TRBJ2-3,TRBV4-3,CASSQDNTEGTDTQYF,TGCGCCAGCAGCCAAGATAACACAGAAGGCACAGATACGCAGTATTTT
.,.,TRBJ1-2,TRBV9,CASSVEGTPHGYTF,TGTGCCAGCAGCGTAGAGGGGACACCTCATGGCTACACCTTC
TRBD1,.,TRBJ1-4,TRBV11-2,CASSYWTGGNNEKLFF,TGTGCCAGCAGTTATTGGACAGGGGGTAATAATGAAAAACTGTTTTTT
TRBD1,.,TRBJ1-2,TRBV6-6,CASSHRTGTSGYTF,TGTGCCAGCAGCCACCGGACAGGGACGAGTGGCTACACCTTC
.,.,TRBJ1-2,TRBV6-5,CASSYGLPGGYTF,TGTGCCAGCAGTTATGGCCTCCCGGGTGGCTACACCTTC
TRBD1,few,TRBJ1-1,TRBV2,CASNNGQGVGAFF,TGTGCCAGCAACAATGGACAGGGGGTCGGGGCTTTCTTT
TRBD2,.,TRBJ2-3,TRBV5-5,CASSLEGLAGGLADTQYF,TGTGCCAGCAGCTTGGAGGGACTAGCGGGGGGGCTCGCAGATACGCAGTATTTT
.,.,TRBJ2-7,TRBV3-1/TRBV3-2,CASSHPQGSGNEQYF,TGTGCCAGCAGCCACCCCCAGGGTAGTGGGAACGAGCAGTACTTC
.,.,TRBJ2-5,TRBV6-6,CASSYAQETQYF,TGTGCCAGCAGCTATGCTCAAGAGACCCAGTACTTC
.,.,TRBJ2-6,TRBV4-1,CASSPLQGANVLTF,TGCGCCAGCAGCCCCCTACAGGGGGCCAACGTCCTGACTTTC